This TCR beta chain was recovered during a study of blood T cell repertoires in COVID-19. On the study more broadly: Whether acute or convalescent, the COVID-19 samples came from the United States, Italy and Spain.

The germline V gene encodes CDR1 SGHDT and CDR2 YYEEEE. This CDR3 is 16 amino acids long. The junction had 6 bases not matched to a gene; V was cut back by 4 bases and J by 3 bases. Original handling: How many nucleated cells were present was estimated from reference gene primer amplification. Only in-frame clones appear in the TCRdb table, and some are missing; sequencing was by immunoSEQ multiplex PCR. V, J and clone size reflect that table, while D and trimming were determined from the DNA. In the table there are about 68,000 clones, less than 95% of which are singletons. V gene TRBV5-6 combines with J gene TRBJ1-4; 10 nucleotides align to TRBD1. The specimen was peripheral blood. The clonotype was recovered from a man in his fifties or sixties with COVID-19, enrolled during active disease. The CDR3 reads CASSGGQGVPNEKLFF. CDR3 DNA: TGTGCCAGCAGCGGAGGACAGGGGGTCCCTAATGAAAAACTGTTTTTT. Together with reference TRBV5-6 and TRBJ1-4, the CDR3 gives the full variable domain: DAGVTQSPTHLIKTRGQQVTLRCSPKSGHDTVSWYQQALGQGPQFIFQYYEEEERQRGNFPDRFSGHQFPNYSSELNVNALLLGDSALYLCASSGGQGVPNEKLFFGSGTQLSVL.